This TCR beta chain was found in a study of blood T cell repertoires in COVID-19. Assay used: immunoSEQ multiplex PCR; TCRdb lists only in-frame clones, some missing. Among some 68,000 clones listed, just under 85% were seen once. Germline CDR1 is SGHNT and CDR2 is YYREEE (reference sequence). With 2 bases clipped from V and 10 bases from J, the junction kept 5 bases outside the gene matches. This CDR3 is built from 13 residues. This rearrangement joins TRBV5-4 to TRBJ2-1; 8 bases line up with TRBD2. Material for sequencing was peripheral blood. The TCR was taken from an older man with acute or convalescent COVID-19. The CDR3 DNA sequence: TGTGCCAGCAGCTTTTGGCGGACTAGCGAGCAGTTCTTC. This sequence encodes CASSFWRTSEQFF. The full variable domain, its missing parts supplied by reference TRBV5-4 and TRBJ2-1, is ETGVTQSPTHLIKTRGQQVTLRCSSQSGHNTVSWYQQALGQGPQFIFQYYREEENGRGNFPPRFSGLQFPNYSSELNVNALELDDSALYLCASSFWRTSEQFFGPGTRLTVL.